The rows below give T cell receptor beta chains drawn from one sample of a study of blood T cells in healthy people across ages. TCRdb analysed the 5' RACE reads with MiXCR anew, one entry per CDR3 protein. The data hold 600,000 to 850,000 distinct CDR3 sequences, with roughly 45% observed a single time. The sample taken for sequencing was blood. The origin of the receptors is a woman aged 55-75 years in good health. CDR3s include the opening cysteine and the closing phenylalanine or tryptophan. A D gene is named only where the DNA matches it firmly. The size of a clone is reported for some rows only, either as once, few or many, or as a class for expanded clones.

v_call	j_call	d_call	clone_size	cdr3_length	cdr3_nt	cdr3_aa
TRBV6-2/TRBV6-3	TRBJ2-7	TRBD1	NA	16	TGTGCCAGCAGTTACTCCTTGGGACAGGCGGCCTACGAGCAGTACTTC	CASSYSLGQAAYEQYF
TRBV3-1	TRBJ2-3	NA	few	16	TGTGCCAGCAGCCAAGGGGGGGGCGGGCCCGCAGATACGCAGTATTTT	CASSQGGGGPADTQYF
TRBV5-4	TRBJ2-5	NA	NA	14	TGTGCCAGCAGCTCCAAGCTAGGGGAAGAGACCCAGTACTTC	CASSSKLGEETQYF
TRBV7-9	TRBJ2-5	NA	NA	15	TGTGCCAGCAGCCAAGGGGTAGCGGCAAACAGTGAGCAGTACTTC	CASSQGVAANSEQYF
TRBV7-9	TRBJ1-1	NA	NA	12	TGTGCCAGCACCTTCGGGGGCACTGAAGCTTTCTTT	CASTFGGTEAFF
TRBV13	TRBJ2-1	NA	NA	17	TGTGCCAGCAGCCCAGAACGGCATTCGGGCTCCTACAATGAGCAGTTCTTC	CASSPERHSGSYNEQFF
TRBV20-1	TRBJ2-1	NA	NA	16	TGCAGTGCTAACCGGGGGCGGCCTAGCGACTACAATGAGCAGTTCTTC	CSANRGRPSDYNEQFF
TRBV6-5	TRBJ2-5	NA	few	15	TGTGCCAGCAGTTACTCGAATCTGTTACAAGAGACCCAGTACTTC	CASSYSNLLQETQYF
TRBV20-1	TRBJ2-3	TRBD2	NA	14	TGCAGTGCTAGCCTAGCGGGGATCAAGGATACGCAGTATTTT	CSASLAGIKDTQYF
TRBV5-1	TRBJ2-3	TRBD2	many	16	TGCGCCAGCAGCTTGATAGCGGGGGAGAGCACAGATACGCAGTATTTT	CASSLIAGESTDTQYF
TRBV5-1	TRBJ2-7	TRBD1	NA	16	TGCGCCAGCAGCTTGGGGACAGGGGGCTATTTCAACGAGCAGTACTTC	CASSLGTGGYFNEQYF
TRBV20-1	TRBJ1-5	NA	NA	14	TGCAGTGCTAGAATCTCAGGGGTCAATCAGCCCCAGAATTTT	CSARISGVNQPQNF
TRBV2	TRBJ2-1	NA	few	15	TGTGCCAGCAGAAAACAGGGCTATTCCTACAATGAGCAGTTCTTC	CASRKQGYSYNEQFF
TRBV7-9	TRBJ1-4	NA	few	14	TGTGCCAGCACCCGAGTAGGGACGGATGAAAAACTGTTTTTT	CASTRVGTDEKLFF
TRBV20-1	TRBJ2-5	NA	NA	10	TGCAGTGCTGGGTGGGAGACCCAGTACTTC	CSAGWETQYF
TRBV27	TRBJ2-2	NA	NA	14	TGTGCCAGCAGTTGGGGGCGGAACACCGGGGAGCTGTTTTTT	CASSWGRNTGELFF
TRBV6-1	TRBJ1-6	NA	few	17	TGTGCCAGCAGTGAAGTGGGGGGGAGCTCCTATAATTCACCCCTCCACTTT	CASSEVGGSSYNSPLHF
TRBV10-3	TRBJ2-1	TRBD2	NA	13	TGTGCCATCAGCCGGGGGGAGGGCGAGGAGCAGTTCTTC	CAISRGEGEEQFF
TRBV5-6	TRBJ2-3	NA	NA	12	TGTGCCAGCAGCTTCCAGGCAGATACGCAGTATTTT	CASSFQADTQYF
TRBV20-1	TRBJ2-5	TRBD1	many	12	TGCAGTGCCCATCGTAGGGACAGGGAGCAGTACTTC	CSAHRRDREQYF
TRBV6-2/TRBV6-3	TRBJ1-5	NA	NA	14	TGTGCCAGCAGTTGCTCTGGGGGGTTTCAGCCCCAGCATTTT	CASSCSGGFQPQHF
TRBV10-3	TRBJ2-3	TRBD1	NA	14	TGTGCCATCAGTGAAAGGACAGGGTCTGATACGCAGTATTTT	CAISERTGSDTQYF
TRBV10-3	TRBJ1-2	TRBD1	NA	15	TGTGCCATCAGTGATGGGGGGGGACAGCTCTATGGCTACACCTTC	CAISDGGGQLYGYTF
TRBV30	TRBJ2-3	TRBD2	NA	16	TGTGCCTGGAGTTCGGGACTAGCGGGGGGCGGGGGTACGCAGTATTTT	CAWSSGLAGGGGTQYF
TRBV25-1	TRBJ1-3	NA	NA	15	TGTGCCAGCACGCAGGGCTCGTTCTCTGGAAACACCATATATTTT	CASTQGSFSGNTIYF